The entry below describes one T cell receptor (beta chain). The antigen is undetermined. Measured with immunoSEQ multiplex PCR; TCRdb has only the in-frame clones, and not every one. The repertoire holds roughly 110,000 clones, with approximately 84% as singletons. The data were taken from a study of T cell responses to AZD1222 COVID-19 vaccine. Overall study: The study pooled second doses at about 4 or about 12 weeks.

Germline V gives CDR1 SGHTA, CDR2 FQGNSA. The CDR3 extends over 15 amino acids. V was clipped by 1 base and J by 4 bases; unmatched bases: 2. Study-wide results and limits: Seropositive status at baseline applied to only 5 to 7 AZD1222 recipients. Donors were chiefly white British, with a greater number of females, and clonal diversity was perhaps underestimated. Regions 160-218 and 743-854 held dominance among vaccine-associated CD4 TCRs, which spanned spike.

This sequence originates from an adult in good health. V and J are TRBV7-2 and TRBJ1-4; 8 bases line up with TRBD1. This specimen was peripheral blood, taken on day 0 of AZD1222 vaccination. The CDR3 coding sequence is TGTGCCAGCAGCTTAGTGGGACAGGTTAATGAAAAACTGTTTTTT. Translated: CASSLVGQVNEKLFF. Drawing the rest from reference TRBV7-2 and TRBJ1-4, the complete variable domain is GAGVSQSPSNKVTEKGKDVELRCDPISGHTALYWYRQSLGQGLEFLIYFQGNSAPDKSGLPSDRFSAERTGGSVSTLTIQRTQQEDSAVYLCASSLVGQVNEKLFFGSGTQLSVL.